The source of this TCR beta chain is a study of shared clonotypes between healthy human individuals. Sequencing was performed with immunoSEQ multiplex PCR; in TCRdb, only in-frame clones are kept and a portion is missing. The table records some 2 million clones, 85% to 95% of them present only once. Sequencing was performed on naive CD4+ T cells sorted from blood. Subset described: CD45RA+ positively selected. The sequence was collected from a man younger than 35 in good health.

The DNA of the CDR3 is TGTGCCACCAAATCATCTAGAGTAGCCACAGATACGCAGTATTTT. Its translation: CATKSSRVATDTQYF. The chain joins TRBV19 to TRBJ2-3; D ambiguous. The CDR3 is 15 residues long. V lost 10 bases, J lost 2 bases, and 19 bases lay in between. The germline CDR1 and CDR2 sequences are LNHDA and SQIVND (reference sequence).